This is a list of T cell receptor beta chains from one sample in a study of cytomegalovirus exposure and HLA in healthy donors. Generated by immunoSEQ multiplex PCR, the TCRdb table keeps only in-frame clones and is missing some. The sample contains about 130,000 clones, about 80% of which appear only once. The source material was PBMCs. The receptors shown here come from a man aged 25 to 40 in good health. Both conserved end residues are part of each CDR3. The D gene is left open where the match is weak. Only part of the rows carry a size: once, few, many, or a class if the clone is expanded.

J gene	V gene	D gene	clone size	CDR3 protein	CDR3 DNA
TRBJ1-5	TRBV6-6	.	.	CASSFLENQPQHF	TGTGCCAGCAGTTTCCTAGAGAATCAGCCCCAGCATTTT
TRBJ2-7	TRBV2	.	.	CASSVPRSGLHEQYF	TGTGCCAGCAGTGTCCCCAGAAGCGGGTTACACGAGCAGTACTTC
TRBJ1-2	TRBV29-1	.	.	CSVEDQAGYGYTF	TGCAGCGTTGAAGATCAGGCCGGCTATGGCTACACCTTC
TRBJ2-3	TRBV6-5	TRBD2	few	CASSRSGTSTDTQYF	TGTGCCAGCAGCAGGAGCGGGACTAGCACAGATACGCAGTATTTT
TRBJ1-4	TRBV29-1	.	.	CSAPGGDTGEKLFF	TGCAGCGCCCCGGGGGGGGACACGGGTGAAAAACTGTTTTTT
TRBJ1-2	TRBV6-5	TRBD1	.	CASSRQGNYGYTF	TGTGCCAGCAGCCGACAGGGGAACTATGGCTACACCTTC
TRBJ2-2	TRBV6-5	.	.	CASSYLGPTGELFF	TGTGCCAGCAGTTACTTGGGGCCCACCGGGGAGCTGTTTTTT
TRBJ1-1	TRBV6-6	.	.	CASNTGMNTEAFF	TGTGCCAGCAATACAGGGATGAACACTGAAGCTTTCTTT
TRBJ2-5	TRBV15	TRBD2	.	CATSRALGDPGGETQYF	TGTGCCACCAGCAGGGCCCTAGGGGACCCGGGGGGAGAGACCCAGTACTTC
TRBJ2-2	TRBV19	.	once	CASSTPTKHTGELFF	TGTGCCAGTAGTACCCCGACTAAACACACCGGGGAGCTGTTTTTT
TRBJ1-5	TRBV5-4	.	.	CASSLAGGQPQHF	TGTGCCAGCAGCTTGGCGGGGGGCCAGCCCCAGCATTTT
TRBJ1-1	TRBV30	.	.	CAWSVMGGTEAFF	TGTGCCTGGAGTGTAATGGGGGGCACTGAAGCTTTCTTT
TRBJ2-1	TRBV5-1	TRBD2	.	CASSHPPGTSGNEQFF	TGCGCCAGCAGCCACCCCCCCGGGACTAGCGGAAATGAGCAGTTCTTC
TRBJ2-5	TRBV5-6	.	.	CASSFTGFETQYF	TGTGCCAGCAGCTTCACAGGGTTCGAGACCCAGTACTTC
TRBJ2-3	TRBV11-2	TRBD2	.	CASSYRLAGSTDTQYF	TGTGCCAGCAGCTACCGGCTAGCGGGTAGCACAGATACGCAGTATTTT
TRBJ2-7	TRBV11-2	TRBD2	.	CASSSRRGERNRVYEQYF	TGTGCCAGCAGCTCCCGCCGGGGGGAGCGGAATCGGGTCTACGAGCAGTACTTC
TRBJ1-1	TRBV2	.	.	CASSVRDTEAFF	TGTGCCAGCTCGGTCAGGGACACTGAAGCTTTCTTT
TRBJ2-3	TRBV19	.	.	CASSMTARTDTQYF	TGTGCCAGTAGTATGACAGCCCGCACAGATACGCAGTATTTT
TRBJ2-1	TRBV6-4	TRBD2	medium-sized	CASSDSAGGGSEQFF	TGTGCCAGCAGTGACTCTGCGGGGGGCGGGAGTGAGCAGTTCTTC
TRBJ1-3	TRBV5-1	TRBD1	.	CASSSGIGTGSGNTIYF	TGCGCCAGCAGCTCTGGTATAGGGACAGGCTCTGGAAACACCATATATTTT
TRBJ2-1	TRBV7-3	TRBD2	.	CASSPQGLPNNEQFF	TGTGCCAGCAGCCCGCAGGGACTACCGAACAATGAGCAGTTCTTC
TRBJ2-3	TRBV18	.	.	CASSPPSGVRADTQYF	TGTGCCAGCTCACCACCGTCGGGAGTCAGGGCAGATACGCAGTATTTT
TRBJ1-2	TRBV5-8	TRBD1	.	CASSLADRGLGLRDYTF	TGTGCCAGCAGCTTGGCCGACAGGGGCTTGGGGCTAAGGGACTACACCTTC
TRBJ2-3	TRBV2	.	.	CASSYYGEGAGTQYF	TGTGCCAGCAGCTACTATGGGGAAGGGGCCGGTACGCAGTATTTT
TRBJ1-3	TRBV30	TRBD1	.	CAWSGGQRNTIYF	TGTGCCTGGAGTGGGGGACAGCGAAACACCATATATTTT
TRBJ2-7	TRBV5-1	TRBD1	.	CASSEGTGGYEQYF	TGCGCCAGCAGCGAAGGGACAGGGGGCTACGAGCAGTACTTC
TRBJ2-3	TRBV6-4	.	.	CASRLVAGASTDTQYF	TGTGCCAGCAGGCTGGTTGCGGGGGCCTCCACAGATACGCAGTATTTT
TRBJ2-7	TRBV4-3	.	.	CASSQRSDTLYEQYF	TGCGCCAGCAGCCAACGATCAGACACCTTATACGAGCAGTACTTC
TRBJ2-5	TRBV29-1	TRBD1	.	CSVARGQETQYF	TGCAGCGTCGCCAGGGGGCAAGAGACCCAGTACTTC
TRBJ2-1	TRBV27	TRBD2	few	CASSPGRGHEQFF	TGTGCCAGCAGTCCGGGGAGGGGTCATGAGCAGTTCTTC
TRBJ1-5	TRBV6-1	TRBD1	.	CASSDHRGRNQPQHF	TGTGCCAGCAGCGATCACAGGGGGCGCAATCAGCCCCAGCATTTT
TRBJ2-7	TRBV27	.	few	CASSPGRGAYEQYF	TGTGCCAGCAGCCCAGGGAGGGGGGCCTACGAGCAGTACTTC
TRBJ2-6	TRBV21-1	.	.	CASREKGGVGDRGSGANVLTF	TGTGCCAGCAGGGAGAAAGGGGGGGTCGGGGACAGGGGCTCTGGGGCCAACGTCCTGACTTTC
TRBJ2-5	TRBV6-1	TRBD2	few	CASSESSGGVETQYF	TGTGCCAGCAGTGAATCCTCGGGGGGTGTGGAGACCCAGTACTTC
TRBJ2-5	TRBV15	.	once	CATSREEAEETQYF	TGTGCCACCAGCAGAGAAGAAGCCGAAGAGACCCAGTACTTC
TRBJ2-7	TRBV27	.	.	CASRRTNSYEQYF	TGTGCCAGCAGGCGGACTAACTCCTACGAGCAGTACTTC
TRBJ1-2	TRBV27	TRBD1	.	CASSFLPTGDGYTF	TGTGCCAGCAGTTTCTTGCCGACAGGGGATGGCTACACCTTC
TRBJ1-3	TRBV5-1	.	.	CASSHERASGNTIYF	TGCGCCAGCAGCCACGAGAGGGCTAGTGGAAACACCATATATTTT
TRBJ1-2	TRBV2	TRBD1	few	CASALTGGGYGYTF	TGTGCCAGCGCATTGACAGGGGGAGGCTATGGCTACACCTTC
TRBJ1-4	TRBV11-2	.	.	CASSPGWTTNEKLFF	TGTGCCAGCAGCCCTGGGTGGACAACCAATGAAAAACTGTTTTTT
TRBJ2-7	TRBV9	TRBD2	.	CASSATGGSGSKYF	TGTGCCAGCAGCGCGACCGGGGGTAGCGGGAGTAAGTACTTC
TRBJ2-1	TRBV2	.	.	CASTRGLGGNEQFF	TGTGCCAGCACTCGGGGCCTGGGAGGCAATGAGCAGTTCTTC
TRBJ1-4	TRBV28	.	.	CASSERSVNEKLFF	TGTGCCAGCAGTGAAAGGAGCGTTAATGAAAAACTGTTTTTT
TRBJ1-2	TRBV7-6	.	.	CASSLDGQKDGYTF	TGTGCCAGCAGCTTAGACGGACAGAAGGATGGCTACACCTTC
TRBJ1-4	TRBV5-1	TRBD1	.	CASSTGDSSTNEKLFF	TGCGCCAGCAGCACGGGGGACAGTTCAACTAATGAAAAACTGTTTTTT
TRBJ2-7	TRBV10-3	TRBD2	.	CAIRLAGAYEQYF	TGTGCCATCAGGCTAGCGGGGGCCTACGAGCAGTACTTC
TRBJ2-3	TRBV9	TRBD2	.	CASSAFLAGGTDTQYF	TGTGCCAGCAGCGCCTTCCTAGCGGGGGGCACAGATACGCAGTATTTT